This T cell receptor beta chain was identified during a study of T-cell reconstitution after alpha-beta-depleted transplantation in children. Notes on the study in general: Fresh T-cell production supplied most of the T-cell counts and diversity seen one year after transplant. Alpha-beta T cells present about two months after transplant were reported to originate from several hundred expanded graft clones. From surviving recipient T cells and thymic progenitors came the high day-60 TCRbeta diversity observed in some patients.

This sample's TCRbeta library carried unique molecular identifier barcodes. Each CDR3 protein gets one entry after TCRdb re-called the PCR reads with MiXCR. This table holds about 640,000 distinct CDR3 sequences, 10% to 15% found once. About this clonotype itself: The target antigen is unknown.

CDR1 is SGHTA, CDR2 FQGNSA, per germline. This CDR3 is built from 17 residues. Losses at the gene ends were 1 base for V and 0 bases for J; bases not matched to a gene: 5. Sequences were derived from PBMCs, mostly from graft donor cells, sampled 360 days after TCRalphabeta/CD19-depleted stem cell transplant. The genes are TRBV7-2 and TRBJ2-1, with TRBD1 matching over 8 bases. The source of this sequence is a male patient aged 10 to 17 who had a stem cell transplant for acute myeloid leukemia, so the T cells may come from the graft donor. The CDR3: CASSLGTTGGSYNEQFF. In DNA, the CDR3 is TGTGCCAGCAGCTTAGGGACCACAGGGGGCTCCTACAATGAGCAGTTCTTC. Based on the CDR3 plus reference TRBV7-2 and TRBJ2-1, the full variable domain is GAGVSQSPSNKVTEKGKDVELRCDPISGHTALYWYRQSLGQGLEFLIYFQGNSAPDKSGLPSDRFSAERTGGSVSTLTIQRTQQEDSAVYLCASSLGTTGGSYNEQFFGPGTRLTVL.